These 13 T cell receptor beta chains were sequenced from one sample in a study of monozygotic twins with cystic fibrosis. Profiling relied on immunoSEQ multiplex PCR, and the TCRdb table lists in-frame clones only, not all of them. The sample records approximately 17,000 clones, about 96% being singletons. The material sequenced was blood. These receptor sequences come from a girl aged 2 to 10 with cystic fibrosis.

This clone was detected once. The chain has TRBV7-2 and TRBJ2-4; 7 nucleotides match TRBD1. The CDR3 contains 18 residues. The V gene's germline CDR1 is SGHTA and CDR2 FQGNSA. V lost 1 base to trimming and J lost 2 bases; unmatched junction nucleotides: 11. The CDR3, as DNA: TGTGCCAGCAGCTTAGAACCCCCTTACAGGGGAACCAAAAACATTCAGTACTTC. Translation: CASSLEPPYRGTKNIQYF. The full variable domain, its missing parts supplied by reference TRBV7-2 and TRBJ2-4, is GAGVSQSPSNKVTEKGKDVELRCDPISGHTALYWYRQSLGQGLEFLIYFQGNSAPDKSGLPSDRFSAERTGGSVSTLTIQRTQQEDSAVYLCASSLEPPYRGTKNIQYFGAGTRLSVL.

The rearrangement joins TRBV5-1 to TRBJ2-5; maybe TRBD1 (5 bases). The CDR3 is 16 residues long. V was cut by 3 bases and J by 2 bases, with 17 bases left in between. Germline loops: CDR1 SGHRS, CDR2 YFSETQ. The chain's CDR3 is CASSSAPTAIQETQYF. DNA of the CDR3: TGCGCCAGCAGCTCCGCCCCGACAGCTATACAAGAGACCCAGTACTTC.

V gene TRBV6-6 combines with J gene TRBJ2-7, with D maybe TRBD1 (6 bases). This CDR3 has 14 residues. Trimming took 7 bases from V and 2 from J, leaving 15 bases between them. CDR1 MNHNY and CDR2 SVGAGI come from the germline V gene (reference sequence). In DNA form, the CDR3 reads TGTGCCAGCATACGAAACAGGGCCCCCTACGAGCAGTACTTC. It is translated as CASIRNRAPYEQYF.

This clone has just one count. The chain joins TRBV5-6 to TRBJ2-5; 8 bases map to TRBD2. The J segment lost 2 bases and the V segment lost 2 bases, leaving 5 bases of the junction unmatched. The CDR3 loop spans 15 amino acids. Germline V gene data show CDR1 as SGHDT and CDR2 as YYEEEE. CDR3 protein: CASSLAGAFQETQYF. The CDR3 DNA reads TGTGCCAGCAGCTTAGCGGGGGCGTTTCAAGAGACCCAGTACTTC.

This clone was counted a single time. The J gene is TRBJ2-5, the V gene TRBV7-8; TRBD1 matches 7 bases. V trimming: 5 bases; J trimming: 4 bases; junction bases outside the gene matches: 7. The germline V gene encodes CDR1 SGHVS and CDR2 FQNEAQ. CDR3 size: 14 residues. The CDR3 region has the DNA TGTGCCAGCAGCCCGACACAGGGGAGAGAGACCCAGTACTTC. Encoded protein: CASSPTQGRETQYF.

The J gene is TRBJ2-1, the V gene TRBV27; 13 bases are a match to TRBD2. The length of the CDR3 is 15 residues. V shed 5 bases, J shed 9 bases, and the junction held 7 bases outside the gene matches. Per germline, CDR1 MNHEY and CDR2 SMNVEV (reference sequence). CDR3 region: CASSPGLAGTFEQFF. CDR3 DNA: TGTGCCAGCAGTCCGGGACTAGCGGGGACGTTTGAGCAGTTCTTC.

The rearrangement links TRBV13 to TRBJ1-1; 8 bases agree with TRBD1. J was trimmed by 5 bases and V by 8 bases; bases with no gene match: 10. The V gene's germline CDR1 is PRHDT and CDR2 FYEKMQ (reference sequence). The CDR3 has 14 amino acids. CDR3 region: CASETGAGGTEAFF. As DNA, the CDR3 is TGTGCCAGCGAGACAGGGGCAGGAGGGACTGAAGCTTTCTTT.

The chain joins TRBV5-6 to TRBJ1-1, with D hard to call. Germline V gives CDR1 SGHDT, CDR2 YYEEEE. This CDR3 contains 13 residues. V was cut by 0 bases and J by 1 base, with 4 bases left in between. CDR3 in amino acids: CASSLAGNTEAFF. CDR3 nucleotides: TGTGCCAGCAGCTTGGCGGGGAACACTGAAGCTTTCTTT.

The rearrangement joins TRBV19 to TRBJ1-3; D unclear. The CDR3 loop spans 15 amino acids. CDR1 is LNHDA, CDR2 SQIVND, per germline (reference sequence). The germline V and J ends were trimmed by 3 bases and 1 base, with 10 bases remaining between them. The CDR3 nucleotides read TGTGCCAGTAGTATTATGAAGGGATCTGGAAACACCATATATTTT. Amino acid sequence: CASSIMKGSGNTIYF.

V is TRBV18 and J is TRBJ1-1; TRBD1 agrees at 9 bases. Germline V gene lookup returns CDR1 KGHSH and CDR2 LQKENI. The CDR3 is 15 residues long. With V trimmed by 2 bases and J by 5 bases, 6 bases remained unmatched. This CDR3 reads CASSPEGTGSTEAFF. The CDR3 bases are TGTGCCAGCTCACCAGAAGGGACAGGGTCGACTGAAGCTTTCTTT.

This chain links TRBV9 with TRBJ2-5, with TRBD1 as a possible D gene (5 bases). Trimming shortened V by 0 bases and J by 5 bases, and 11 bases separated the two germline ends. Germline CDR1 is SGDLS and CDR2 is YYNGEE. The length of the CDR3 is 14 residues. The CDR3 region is CASSVGGSLETQYF. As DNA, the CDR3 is TGTGCCAGCAGCGTAGGGGGCTCGTTGGAGACCCAGTACTTC.

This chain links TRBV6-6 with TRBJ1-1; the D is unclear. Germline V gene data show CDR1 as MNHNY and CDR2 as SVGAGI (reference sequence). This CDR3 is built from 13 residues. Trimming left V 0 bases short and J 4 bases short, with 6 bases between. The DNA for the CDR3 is TGTGCCAGCAGTTACTCGTGGGGCACTGAAGCTTTCTTT. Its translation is CASSYSWGTEAFF.

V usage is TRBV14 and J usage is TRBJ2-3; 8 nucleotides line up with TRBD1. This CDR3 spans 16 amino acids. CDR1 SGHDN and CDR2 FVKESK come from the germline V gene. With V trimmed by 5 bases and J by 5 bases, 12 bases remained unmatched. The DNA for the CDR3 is TGTGCCAGCAGCGACCCGACAGGGGATTTTAAAGATACGCAGTATTTT. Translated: CASSDPTGDFKDTQYF.